These 31 T cell receptor beta chains were sequenced from one sample in a study of monozygotic twins with inflammatory bowel disease. TCRdb reprocessed the 5' RACE reads, with one entry per CDR3 protein and no DNA. Its listing shows around 190,000 distinct CDR3 sequences. The sample comprised blood. The source is a human donor with ulcerative colitis or Crohn's disease, or a healthy co-twin of an affected twin (not recorded which).

This sequence joins TRBV3-1 and TRBJ2-3. The CDR3 contains 13 residues. CDR1 is LGHDT, CDR2 YNNKEL, per germline (reference sequence). CDR3: CASSQDHTDTQYF.

The chain employs TRBV11-2 and TRBJ1-5; TCRdb indicates TRBD1, and absent DNA this call remains unverified. Germline V gene data show CDR1 as SGHAT and CDR2 as FQNNGV. The CDR3 extends over 14 amino acids. This CDR3 is CASSVSTGGRPQHF.

This chain links TRBV9 with TRBJ2-1; TCRdb designates TRBD2, a call that cannot be tested without DNA. The CDR3 totals 15 residues. Germline V CDR1 and CDR2: SGDLS, YYNGEE. CDR3 protein: CASSVWASGGNEQFF.

This rearrangement joins TRBV27 to TRBJ1-2; TCRdb names TRBD1, which stays unverified in the absence of DNA. Germline V gene lookup returns CDR1 MNHEY and CDR2 SMNVEV (reference sequence). The CDR3 spans 15 residues. CDR3 amino acids: CASSFSPGRDYGYTF.

The genes are TRBV18 and TRBJ1-3. The CDR3 spans 14 residues. CDR1 and CDR2 (germline): KGHSH, LQKENI. This CDR3 reads CASSPDDSGNTIYF.

The genes are TRBV27 and TRBJ1-2. CDR3 length: 16 amino acids. CDR1 MNHEY and CDR2 SMNVEV come from the germline V gene (reference sequence). The CDR3 loop reads CASSPDVRPLNYGYTF.

This chain uses TRBV29-1 with TRBJ2-7; the D gene TCRdb calls, TRBD2, cannot be checked with no DNA. The CDR3 runs to 14 residues. Germline-derived CDR1 and CDR2 are SQVTM and ANQGSEA. CDR3 loop: CSVEILAGAPEQYF.

The chain is built from TRBV2 and TRBJ2-2. This CDR3 region has 14 residues. Germline V gene data show CDR1 as SNHLY and CDR2 as FYNNEI. The CDR3 spells CASLLSGNTGELFF. The whole variable domain, filled in from reference TRBV2 and TRBJ2-2, reads EPEVTQTPSHQVTQMGQEVILRCVPISNHLYFYWYRQILGQKVEFLVSFYNNEISEKSEIFDDQFSVERPDGSNFTLKIRSTKLEDSAMYFCASLLSGNTGELFFGEGSRLTVL.

The J gene is TRBJ1-5, the V gene TRBV20-1; TCRdb designates TRBD1, a call that cannot be tested without DNA. From germline, CDR1 is DFQATT and CDR2 SNEGSKA (reference sequence). This CDR3 contains 14 residues. CDR3: CSAKDRGINQPQHF.

This chain connects TRBV7-3 to TRBJ2-1; the D gene TCRdb calls, TRBD2, cannot be checked with no DNA. CDR3 length equals 14 residues. CDR1 is SGHTA, CDR2 FQGTGA, per germline. CDR3 sequence: CASSLTGSYNEQFF.

The gene calls are TRBV5-1 and TRBJ2-1; TCRdb's D call, TRBD2, is unchecked because there is no DNA. The CDR3 runs 16 residues. Germline CDR1 SGHRS, CDR2 YFSETQ. CDR3 region: CASSLRTSGDYNEQFF.

The chain recombines TRBV15 with TRBJ1-6; as DNA is missing, the TRBD1 call by TCRdb cannot be tested. Looked up from germline, CDR1 is LNHNV and CDR2 is YYDKDF (reference sequence). This CDR3 region has 17 residues. CDR3 region: CATSKRDRRFYNSPLHF.

The chain combines TRBV12-3 or TRBV12-4 with TRBJ2-7; TCRdb selects TRBD1, and the lack of DNA leaves this call unchecked. This CDR3 is built from 14 residues. The CDR3 spells CASSPDRGLREQYF.

The rearrangement links TRBV6-1 to TRBJ1-2; TCRdb's D call, TRBD1, is unchecked because there is no DNA. The V gene's germline CDR1 is MNHNS and CDR2 SASEGT. The CDR3 is made up of 13 amino acids. CDR3 protein: CASSERAGNGYTF.

This CDR3 reads CSATGLGRAYEQYF. This chain links TRBV20-1 with TRBJ2-7; the D call of TRBD1 rests on TCRdb alone, since no DNA is present to check it. The germline V gene encodes CDR1 DFQATT and CDR2 SNEGSKA (reference sequence). The CDR3 consists of 14 residues.

V gene TRBV20-1 combines with J gene TRBJ2-1. There are 17 residues in the CDR3. CDR1 is DFQATT and CDR2 is SNEGSKA in the germline V gene (reference sequence). This CDR3 reads CSAREGKTGGSYNEQFF.

This chain uses TRBV20-1 with TRBJ2-1; without DNA, the TCRdb call of TRBD2 cannot be checked. This CDR3 has 14 amino acids. Germline V lookup: CDR1 DFQATT, CDR2 SNEGSKA (reference sequence). The CDR3 reads CSASADFGGYEQFF.

This chain joins TRBV5-4 and TRBJ2-7; no DNA is available, so the TRBD1 call from TCRdb remains unchecked. The CDR3 is 14 amino acids. The V gene's germline CDR1 is SGHNT and CDR2 YYREEE (reference sequence). The CDR3 is CASSKIQDRGEQYF.

The chain's CDR3 is CASSLVPQGALYEQYF. The chain links TRBV11-2 to TRBJ2-7; TCRdb selects TRBD1, and the lack of DNA leaves this call unchecked. From germline, CDR1 is SGHAT and CDR2 FQNNGV. This CDR3 spans 16 amino acids.

This sequence joins TRBV12-3 or TRBV12-4 and TRBJ1-2; TCRdb lists TRBD1, though no DNA is available to test this call. CDR3 length: 12 residues. CDR3 amino acids: CASSLGPTGYTF.

The chain carries TRBV5-1 and TRBJ2-1; TCRdb proposes TRBD2, but this gene call is untestable without DNA. The CDR3 length is 16 residues. Germline-derived CDR1 and CDR2 are SGHRS and YFSETQ. The CDR3 region is CASSLGDSISYNEQFF.

V usage is TRBV14 and J usage is TRBJ1-1; the D call of TRBD1 rests on TCRdb alone, since no DNA is present to check it. The germline V gene has CDR1 SGHDN and CDR2 FVKESK. The CDR3 contains 17 residues. CDR3 sequence reads: CASSQGGGRGWNTEAFF.

The genes are TRBV12-3 or TRBV12-4 and TRBJ1-6; TCRdb gives TRBD1 as the D gene, but with no DNA this cannot be confirmed. CDR3 length: 14 amino acids. The CDR3 loop reads CASSLTGGRAPLHF.

The gene calls are TRBV5-1 and TRBJ1-5; TCRdb designates TRBD1, a call that cannot be tested without DNA. Germline V gives CDR1 SGHRS, CDR2 YFSETQ. The CDR3 loop spans 15 amino acids. The CDR3 reads CASSPEGLSNQPQHF.

The chain combines TRBV6-5 with TRBJ1-6. Per the germline V gene, CDR1 is MNHEY and CDR2 is SVGAGI. The CDR3 extends over 15 amino acids. The CDR3 sequence is CASSYSGEYDSPLHF.

The chain uses TRBV7-8 and TRBJ1-1. CDR1 and CDR2 from the germline V gene are SGHVS and FQNEAQ. The CDR3 extends over 13 amino acids. This CDR3 is CASKIHPNTEAFF. The whole variable domain, remainder taken from reference TRBV7-8 and TRBJ1-1, is GAGVSQSPRYKVAKRGQDVALRCDPISGHVSLFWYQQALGQGPEFLTYFQNEAQLDKSGLPSDRFFAERPEGSVSTLKIQRTQQEDSAVYLCASKIHPNTEAFFGQGTRLTVV.

The rearrangement links TRBV18 to TRBJ1-5. The CDR3 loop spans 14 amino acids. Germline loops: CDR1 KGHSH, CDR2 LQKENI. This CDR3 reads CASRQDGSNQPQHF.

The chain uses TRBV28 and TRBJ1-1. Germline CDR1 and CDR2: MDHEN and SYDVKM. The CDR3 is 14 residues long. Here the CDR3 reads CASKGGNMNTEAFF. Full variable domain (remainder filled in from reference TRBV28 and TRBJ1-1): DVKVTQSSRYLVKRTGEKVFLECVQDMDHENMFWYRQDPGLGLRLIYFSYDVKMKEKGDIPEGYSVSREKKERFSLILESASTNQTSMYLCASKGGNMNTEAFFGQGTRLTVV.

This chain connects TRBV7-6 to TRBJ1-6; TCRdb's D call of TRBD1 is untestable without DNA. This CDR3 is 13 amino acids long. Germline V gene sequence: CDR1 SGHVS, CDR2 FNYEAQ. The CDR3 sequence: CASSSVGASPLHF.

This rearrangement joins TRBV27 to TRBJ1-6. CDR3 length equals 16 residues. Germline CDR1 is MNHEY and CDR2 is SMNVEV (reference sequence). CDR3 sequence: CASSLSSRSYNSPLHF.

The chain has TRBV18 and TRBJ1-6; TCRdb reports TRBD1, a call that lacks DNA to check it against. CDR3 size: 17 residues. Germline V gene data show CDR1 as KGHSH and CDR2 as LQKENI. This CDR3 reads CASSPVYLGQGNSPLHF. The whole variable domain, remainder taken from reference TRBV18 and TRBJ1-6, is NAGVMQNPRHLVRRRGQEARLRCSPMKGHSHVYWYRQLPEEGLKFMVYLQKENIIDESGMPKERFSAEFPKEGPSILRIQQVVRGDSAAYFCASSPVYLGQGNSPLHFGNGTRLTVT.